A single sample is the source of the 32 T cell receptor beta chains below, sequenced in a study of T cell repertoires in cytomegalovirus infection (dated by TCRdb to about 2019). Reading the label with the study, this specimen's treatment or condition is: in vitro stimulation with specific CMV peptide epitopes to enrich CMV-specific T cells. No antigen has been identified for these receptors. For sequencing, an Illumina HiSeq 1500 was employed. TCRdb reprocessed the public reads (quality trimming at Q25 with fastp, clone calling with MiXCR) and kept in-frame beta chains. CDR3 protein sequences are deduplicated, and each keeps its most common genes and DNA. Here the sample has around 540,000 distinct CDR3 sequences; around a third occur a single time. The top ten clones comprise 15% to 20% of the sample. This sample comprised cultured PBMCs, obtained from culture after CMV antigen stimulation. The receptors shown here come from a human donor in good health (CMV status not recorded). Some clones in this sample may be carry-over from other donors' samples.

This clonotype was observed a handful of times. The V and J genes are TRBV7-2 and TRBJ2-1; 7 positions agree with TRBD2. The CDR3 has 17 amino acids. After removal of 6 bases from V and 4 bases from J, the junction contained 15 bases not matched to a gene. Germline V gene data show CDR1 as SGHTA and CDR2 as FQGNSA. The chain's CDR3 is CASRPQSASGMYNEQFF. DNA of the CDR3: TGTGCCAGCAGGCCCCAATCGGCTAGCGGTATGTACAATGAGCAGTTCTTC.

In nucleotides, the CDR3 is TGTGCCAGCAGCGTTTTTAACGGGGAGCTGTTTTTT. It codes for CASSVFNGELFF. The chain employs TRBV9 and TRBJ2-2; D call uncertain. The CDR3 runs to 12 residues. Trimming took 2 bases from V and 7 from J, leaving 6 bases between them. Germline V CDR1 and CDR2: SGDLS, YYNGEE.

The chain links TRBV11-2 to TRBJ2-2; D remains ambiguous. CDR1 is SGHAT and CDR2 is FQNNGV in the germline V gene. This CDR3 region has 12 residues. The ends were cut back, 3 bases at V and 8 bases at J, with 7 bases in the middle. CDR3 sequence reads: CASSFIKGELFF. In nucleotides, the CDR3 is TGTGCCAGCAGCTTTATTAAGGGGGAGCTGTTTTTT.

The genes are TRBV28 and TRBJ2-5, with 7 bases identical to TRBD1. V lost 5 bases, J lost 5 bases, and 8 bases stayed unmatched. This CDR3 contains 14 residues. The V gene's germline CDR1 is MDHEN and CDR2 SYDVKM. The CDR3 region is CASSRQGVIETQYF. The DNA for the CDR3 is TGTGCCAGCAGTAGACAGGGAGTAATTGAGACCCAGTACTTC. The entire variable domain, with the rest obtained from reference TRBV28 and TRBJ2-5, is as follows: DVKVTQSSRYLVKRTGEKVFLECVQDMDHENMFWYRQDPGLGLRLIYFSYDVKMKEKGDIPEGYSVSREKKERFSLILESASTNQTSMYLCASSRQGVIETQYFGPGTRLLVL.

This clonotype was observed once. This chain connects TRBV7-4 to TRBJ2-3, with 8 bases identical to TRBD2. This CDR3 spans 15 amino acids. Losses at the gene ends were 5 bases for V and 1 base for J; bases not matched to a gene: 5. Germline V gene data show CDR1 as SGHVT and CDR2 as SQSDAQ. The CDR3 DNA is TGTGCCAGCAGCGGTGAAGCGGGAGGCACAGATACGCAGTATTTT. The encoded protein is CASSGEAGGTDTQYF.

The chain employs TRBV28 and TRBJ2-7; D might be TRBD1 (5 bases). This CDR3 spans 14 amino acids. Germline CDR1 is MDHEN and CDR2 is SYDVKM. Trimming removed 4 bases from V and 0 bases from J, with 10 bases in between. The CDR3: CASSSDKSSYEQYF. CDR3 DNA: TGTGCCAGCAGTTCGGACAAGAGCTCCTACGAGCAGTACTTC.

This chain uses TRBV5-4 with TRBJ1-3; D remains ambiguous. The V gene's germline CDR1 is SGHNT and CDR2 YYREEE (reference sequence). Trimming left V 4 bases short and J 0 bases short, with 14 bases between. This CDR3 is built from 16 residues. The CDR3 bases are TGTGCCAGCAGCCCCATCGCAGGCAACTCTGGAAACACCATATATTTT. This translates into CASSPIAGNSGNTIYF. Variable domain in full (rest from reference TRBV5-4 and TRBJ1-3): ETGVTQSPTHLIKTRGQQVTLRCSSQSGHNTVSWYQQALGQGPQFIFQYYREEENGRGNFPPRFSGLQFPNYSSELNVNALELDDSALYLCASSPIAGNSGNTIYFGEGSWLTVV.

The chain has TRBV28 and TRBJ2-7; TRBD2 matches at 7 bases. In germline, CDR1 is MDHEN, CDR2 SYDVKM. The CDR3 extends over 15 amino acids. V lost 6 bases and J lost 4; bases outside the gene matches: 12. DNA of the CDR3: TGTGCCAGCAGGGGGGAGGGGTCCTTGGTGTACGAGCAGTACTTC. It translates to CASRGEGSLVYEQYF. The variable domain in full, completed from reference TRBV28 and TRBJ2-7, reads DVKVTQSSRYLVKRTGEKVFLECVQDMDHENMFWYRQDPGLGLRLIYFSYDVKMKEKGDIPEGYSVSREKKERFSLILESASTNQTSMYLCASRGEGSLVYEQYFGPGTRLTVT.

In its sample, this clonotype was seen a few times. The CDR3: CSRARGRTEEQYV. The CDR3 nucleotides are TGCTCTAGAGCGAGGGGGAGAACGGAAGAGCAGTACGTC. This sequence joins TRBV23-1 and TRBJ2-7, with D possibly TRBD1 on 6 matching bases. TRBV23-1 qualifies as an ORF whose function is uncertain. The CDR3 covers 13 residues.

This clonotype came up many times. The chain recombines TRBV7-2 with TRBJ2-5; 9 bases line up with TRBD1. V lost 6 bases and J lost 5; bases outside the gene matches: 7. Germline assignment: CDR1 SGHTA and CDR2 FQGNSA. The CDR3 spans 14 residues. The CDR3 DNA sequence: TGTGCCAGCAGTATGGACAGGGGAAGGGAGACCCAGTACTTC. It yields the protein CASSMDRGRETQYF.

As for this clonotype: The junction departs from germline at one end; a sequencing error may be responsible. The CDR3 here is CASSQVYRGLADNEQFF. CDR3 nucleotide sequence: TGTGCCAGCAGCCAAGTTTACCGCGGACTAGCGGACAATGAGCAGTTCTTC. The V gene is TRBV4-1, the J gene TRBJ2-1; 10 bases are shared with TRBD2. Germline V CDR1 and CDR2: MGHRA, YSYEKL. This CDR3 has 17 amino acids.

This clonotype was detected ten times or more. This sequence joins TRBV3-1 and TRBJ1-2; the D is unclear. Germline V gives CDR1 LGHDT, CDR2 YNNKEL (reference sequence). The CDR3 is made up of 14 amino acids. The germline V and J ends were trimmed by 0 bases and 8 bases, with 13 bases remaining between them. The CDR3 region has the DNA TGTGCCAGCAGCCAAGATCCGGCCCCGGGGGGCTACACCTTC. It translates to CASSQDPAPGGYTF.

The chain links TRBV4-1 to TRBJ1-1; the D is unclear. CDR1 and CDR2 (germline): MGHRA, YSYEKL. The CDR3 covers 14 residues. The ends were cut back, 4 bases at V and 1 base at J, with 10 bases in the middle. CDR3 sequence reads: CASSRVTQNTEAFF. In nucleotides, the CDR3 is TGCGCCAGCAGCCGGGTGACCCAGAACACTGAAGCTTTCTTT.

This clonotype occurred many times. The gene calls are TRBV7-2 and TRBJ1-1, with TRBD1 matching 11 bases. The germline V gene encodes CDR1 SGHTA and CDR2 FQGNSA. Unmatched junction bases numbered 2, after V lost 5 bases and J lost 3 bases. This CDR3 contains 14 residues. CDR3 sequence reads: CASSRDRGDTEAFF. The DNA of the CDR3 is TGTGCCAGCAGCCGGGACAGGGGGGACACTGAAGCTTTCTTT.

This chain connects TRBV6-8 to TRBJ2-5, with a possible D match to TRBD1 (5 bases). The CDR3 loop spans 12 amino acids. The ends were cut back, 4 bases at V and 7 bases at J, with 10 bases in the middle. CDR1 is MNHGY, CDR2 SAAAGT, per germline. Here the CDR3 reads CASSSGAVTQYF. CDR3 bases: TGTGCCAGCAGTTCTGGGGCGGTGACCCAGTACTTC.

This clonotype was observed many times. The chain uses TRBV7-8 and TRBJ2-3; D remains ambiguous. This CDR3 has 14 residues. Looked up from germline, CDR1 is SGHVS and CDR2 is FQNEAQ. Trimming stripped 2 bases from V and 0 bases from J, with 6 bases between. DNA of the CDR3: TGTGCCAGCAGCTTACTTGAGAGCACAGATACGCAGTATTTT. Protein product: CASSLLESTDTQYF.

This CDR3 reads CASSQGMSMGANTEAFF. CDR3 DNA sequence: TGTGCCAGCAGCCAAGGCATGAGTATGGGGGCGAACACTGAAGCTTTCTTT. This chain joins TRBV4-2 and TRBJ1-1; D is perhaps TRBD1 (6 bases). Germline assignment: CDR1 LGHNA and CDR2 YNFKEQ. The CDR3 is 17 residues long. Trimming removed 1 base at V and 1 base at J, with 16 bases between.

This clonotype came up a few times. This chain joins TRBV10-2 and TRBJ2-1, with TRBD1 matching over 10 bases. The V gene's germline CDR1 is WSHSY and CDR2 SAAADI. J lost 9 bases, V lost 6 bases, and 11 bases had no gene match. This CDR3 is built from 15 residues. The CDR3 nucleotides are TGCGCCAGCAGAGATGGACAGGGGGGCCCGAGTGAGCAGTTCTTC. This encodes CASRDGQGGPSEQFF.

The rearrangement joins TRBV12-3 or TRBV12-4 to TRBJ1-2, with a weak D call TRBD1 (6 bases). The CDR3 consists of 13 residues. V was clipped by 5 bases and J by 4 bases, with 11 bases between them. The CDR3 loop is CASSRDTLYGYTF. In nucleotides, the CDR3 is TGTGCCAGCAGTCGGGACACTCTCTATGGCTACACCTTC.

The chain combines TRBV12-3 or TRBV12-4 with TRBJ1-5; no definite D call. This CDR3 contains 14 residues. V was cut by 3 bases and J by 7 bases, with 13 bases left in between. The CDR3: CASSLEGVLQPQHF. In DNA, the CDR3 is TGTGCCAGCAGTTTGGAGGGTGTTCTACAGCCCCAGCATTTT.

The rearrangement joins TRBV20-1 to TRBJ2-7, with 12 bases matching TRBD2. CDR1 is DFQATT, CDR2 SNEGSKA, per germline (reference sequence). CDR3 length equals 14 residues. V lost 1 base, J lost 3 bases, and 1 base stayed unmatched. The CDR3 sequence is CSARGTSGNYEQYF. CDR3 nucleotides: TGCAGTGCTAGAGGGACTAGCGGGAACTACGAGCAGTACTTC.

The chain employs TRBV6-1 and TRBJ2-5; D may be TRBD1 (5 bases). This CDR3 comprises 18 residues. Germline CDR1 is MNHNS and CDR2 is SASEGT. V was clipped by 5 bases and J by 7 bases, with 29 bases between them. In nucleotides, the CDR3 is TGTGCCAGCAGTCCCCTCGGGCAGGGTAAAATCTACGCTGGGACCCAGTACTTC. This gives the protein CASSPLGQGKIYAGTQYF.

CDR3 bases: TGTGCCAGCAGTTACGAAGCAGGATCGGGTCGCACTGAAGCTTTCTTT. Its translation: CASSYEAGSGRTEAFF. J is TRBJ1-1 and V is TRBV6-2 or TRBV6-3; D uncertain. V lost 2 bases, J lost 4 bases, and 17 bases lay in between. Germline V gene sequence: CDR1 MNHEY, CDR2 SVGEGT. The CDR3 is 16 residues long.

This clonotype appeared a few times. V is TRBV19 and J is TRBJ2-1; 9 positions match TRBD2. Germline V CDR1 and CDR2: LNHDA, SQIVND (reference sequence). With 10 bases clipped from V and 6 bases from J, the junction kept 10 bases outside the gene matches. The CDR3 spans 14 residues. The chain's CDR3 is CATQLSGRFNEQFF. The CDR3 DNA follows: TGTGCCACTCAGCTTAGCGGGAGATTCAATGAGCAGTTCTTC.

The chain employs TRBV6-5 and TRBJ1-1, with no clear D. The germline V gene encodes CDR1 MNHEY and CDR2 SVGAGI. The V end was cut by 6 bases, the J end by 4 bases, with 12 bases between. The CDR3 spans 13 residues. CDR3 region: CASSPFTGTEAFF. In nucleotides, the CDR3 is TGTGCCAGCAGCCCATTTACGGGCACTGAAGCTTTCTTT.

The chain couples TRBV4-1 to TRBJ2-7; possibly TRBD1 for D (6 bases). CDR1 and CDR2 from the germline V gene are MGHRA and YSYEKL. The CDR3 length is 15 residues. The germline V and J ends were trimmed by 0 bases and 8 bases, with 17 bases remaining between them. CDR3 bases: TGCGCCAGCAGCCAAGACGAAGGACAGTCCCGTCAGCAGTACTTC. Translation: CASSQDEGQSRQQYF.

This chain uses TRBV7-9 with TRBJ1-3; TRBD1 agrees at 7 bases. Germline V CDR1 and CDR2: SEHNR, FQNEAQ (reference sequence). With 4 bases clipped from V and 6 bases from J, the junction kept 6 bases outside the gene matches. This CDR3 is built from 14 residues. CDR3 region: CASSSSGTVNTIYF. CDR3 nucleotides: TGTGCCAGCAGCTCGTCCGGGACAGTAAACACCATATATTTT.

The chain joins TRBV7-9 to TRBJ2-7, with 12 bases that match TRBD1. CDR3 length: 16 residues. Germline assignment: CDR1 SEHNR and CDR2 FQNEAQ (reference sequence). The trim removed 3 bases at V and 7 bases at J, leaving 10 bases unmatched. The CDR3 DNA is TGTGCCAGCAGCTTCTCCGGGGGACAGGGGGCCGATGAGCAGTACTTC. Its protein product is CASSFSGGQGADEQYF. Full variable domain (rest looked up from reference TRBV7-9 and TRBJ2-7): DTGVSQNPRHKITKRGQNVTFRCDPISEHNRLYWYRQTLGQGPEFLTYFQNEAQLEKSRLLSDRFSAERPKGSFSTLEIQRTEQGDSAMYLCASSFSGGQGADEQYFGPGTRLTVT.

The chain joins TRBV6-5 to TRBJ1-4; D is undetermined. Germline V CDR1 and CDR2: MNHEY, SVGAGI. Trimming shortened V by 2 bases and J by 7 bases, and 14 bases separated the two germline ends. This CDR3 is built from 15 residues. The CDR3 DNA follows: TGTGCCAGCAGTTACCGTAGAGGGAAGGGTGAAAAACTGTTTTTT. Translation gives CASSYRRGKGEKLFF.

The V and J genes are TRBV6-5 and TRBJ2-3; 7 bases map to TRBD2. The CDR3 covers 16 residues. V shed 6 bases, J shed 6 bases, and the junction held 15 bases outside the gene matches. Per the germline V gene, CDR1 is MNHEY and CDR2 is SVGAGI. The CDR3 DNA reads TGTGCCAGCAGCTCACGTGGGACTACCGACCGGGATACGCAGTATTTT. This codes for CASSSRGTTDRDTQYF.

The rearrangement links TRBV4-3 to TRBJ1-1; 7 nucleotides agree with TRBD1. J gave up 5 bases and V 1 base, and 13 bases lay outside the gene matches. Germline CDR1 reads LGHNA; CDR2 reads YSLEER. The CDR3 has 17 amino acids. The CDR3 region is CASSQVPLGSRGTEAFF. CDR3 sequence (DNA): TGCGCCAGCAGCCAAGTCCCCCTAGGAAGCAGGGGGACTGAAGCTTTCTTT.

The chain couples TRBV5-4 to TRBJ2-3; 11 bases align to TRBD2. CDR1 is SGHNT and CDR2 is YYREEE in the germline V gene (reference sequence). J was trimmed by 0 bases and V by 2 bases; bases with no gene match: 5. CDR3 length: 17 amino acids. In DNA, the CDR3 is TGTGCCAGCAGCTTCCGACTAGCGGGATATAGCACAGATACGCAGTATTTT. Translating it yields CASSFRLAGYSTDTQYF.